The following is a TCR beta chain sequence with its context. What it binds is unknown. This sample is part of a study of CD4 T cells in relation to SARS-CoV-2 and coronaviruses. Study-wide background: Controls used an HIV-1 Nef peptide pool or no peptide.

Looked up from germline, CDR1 is LGHDT and CDR2 is YNNKEL (reference sequence). Trimming removed 4 bases from V and 7 bases from J; junction bases left unmatched: 12. This CDR3 has 16 amino acids. Data came from immunoSEQ multiplex PCR; TCRdb stores just in-frame clones and leaves some out. In the table there are 20,000 to 25,000 clones, around three quarters of which are singletons. CD4+ T cells from unexposed donors were obtained before the COVID-19 pandemic (2011-2018). After about 10 days of culture, CD4+ T cells were isolated. Cells permitting, SARS-CoV-2 S/N and four cold-coronavirus spikes were tested on unexposed-donor CD4+ T cells. Cultures held two million PBMCs per well with 8.5 to 10 IU/ml IL-2. Study-wide findings and caveats: In roughly two thirds of donors, memory CD4+ clonotypes crossrecognized SARS-CoV-2 and at least one common cold coronavirus spike.

V usage is TRBV3-1 (or the pseudogene TRBV3-2) and J usage is TRBJ2-1; 8 bases agree with TRBD2. The TCR was taken from a human donor in good health. The sample comprised CD4+ T cells from PBMCs, cultured in vitro. The CDR3 sequence: CASSLPYGGGRNEQFF. The CDR3 DNA is TGTGCCAGCAGCCTTCCTTATGGCGGGGGGAGGAATGAGCAGTTCTTC.